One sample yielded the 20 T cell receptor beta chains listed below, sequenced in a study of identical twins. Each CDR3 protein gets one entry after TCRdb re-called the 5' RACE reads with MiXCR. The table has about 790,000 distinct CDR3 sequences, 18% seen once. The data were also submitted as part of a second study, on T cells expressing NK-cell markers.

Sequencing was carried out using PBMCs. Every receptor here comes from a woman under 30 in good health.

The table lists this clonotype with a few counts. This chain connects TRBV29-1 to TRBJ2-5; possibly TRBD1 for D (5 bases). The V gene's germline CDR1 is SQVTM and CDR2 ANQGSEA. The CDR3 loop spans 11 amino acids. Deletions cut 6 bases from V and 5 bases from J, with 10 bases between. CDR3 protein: CSVGGAETQYF. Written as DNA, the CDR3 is TGCAGCGTAGGTGGGGCGGAGACCCAGTACTTC.

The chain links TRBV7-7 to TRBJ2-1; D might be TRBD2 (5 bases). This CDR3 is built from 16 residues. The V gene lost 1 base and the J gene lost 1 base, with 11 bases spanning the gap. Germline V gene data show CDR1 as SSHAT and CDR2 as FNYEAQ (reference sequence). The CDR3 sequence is CASSLEVGASYNEQFF. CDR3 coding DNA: TGTGCCAGCAGCTTAGAGGTGGGAGCGTCCTACAATGAGCAGTTCTTC.

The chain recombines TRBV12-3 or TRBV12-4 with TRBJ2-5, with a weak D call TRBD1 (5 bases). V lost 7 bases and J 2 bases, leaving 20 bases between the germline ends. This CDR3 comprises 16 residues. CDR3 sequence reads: CASTLEPDRTQETQYF. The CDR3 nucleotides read TGTGCCAGCACCCTGGAACCCGACAGAACTCAAGAGACCCAGTACTTC.

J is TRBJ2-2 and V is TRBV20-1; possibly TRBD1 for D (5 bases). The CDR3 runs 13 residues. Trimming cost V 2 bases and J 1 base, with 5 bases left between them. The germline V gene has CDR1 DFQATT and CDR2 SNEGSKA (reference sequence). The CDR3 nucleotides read TGCAGTGCTAGAACAGGGAACACCGGGGAGCTGTTTTTT. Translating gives CSARTGNTGELFF.

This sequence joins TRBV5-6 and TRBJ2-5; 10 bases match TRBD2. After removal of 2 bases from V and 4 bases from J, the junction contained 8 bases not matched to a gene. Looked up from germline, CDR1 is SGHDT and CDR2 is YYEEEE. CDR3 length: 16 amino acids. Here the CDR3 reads CASSFSSGSFGETQYF. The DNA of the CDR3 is TGTGCCAGCAGCTTTTCTAGCGGGAGCTTTGGAGAGACCCAGTACTTC.

CDR3 sequence: CATGPRGAKNIQYF. The CDR3 bases are TGTGCCACCGGGCCGCGAGGGGCCAAAAACATTCAGTACTTC. The genes are TRBV6-1 and TRBJ2-4; D possibly corresponds to TRBD2 (5 bases). Germline CDR1 and CDR2: MNHNS and SASEGT. The CDR3 contains 14 residues. Trimming cost V 10 bases and J 1 base, with 14 bases left between them.

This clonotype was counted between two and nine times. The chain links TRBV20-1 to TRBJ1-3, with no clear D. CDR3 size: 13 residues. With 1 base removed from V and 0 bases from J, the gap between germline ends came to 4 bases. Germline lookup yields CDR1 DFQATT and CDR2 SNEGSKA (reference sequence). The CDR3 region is CSARVNSGNTIYF. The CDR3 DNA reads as TGCAGTGCTAGAGTCAACTCTGGAAACACCATATATTTT.

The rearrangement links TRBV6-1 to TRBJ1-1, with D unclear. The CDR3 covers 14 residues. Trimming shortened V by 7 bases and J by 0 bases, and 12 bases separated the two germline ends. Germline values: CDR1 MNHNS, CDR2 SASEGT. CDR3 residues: CASTKAVMNTEAFF. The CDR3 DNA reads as TGTGCCAGCACCAAAGCAGTAATGAACACTGAAGCTTTCTTT.

This CDR3 is CASSLLSGRDRFEQYF. CDR3 coding DNA: TGTGCCAGCAGCTTACTTTCAGGCAGGGACCGCTTCGAGCAGTACTTC. This sequence joins TRBV7-9 and TRBJ2-7, with D perhaps assigned TRBD1 or TRBD2 (5 bases each). CDR3 length equals 16 residues. The germline V gene has CDR1 SEHNR and CDR2 FQNEAQ (reference sequence). V lost 2 bases and J lost 6, with 20 bases in between.

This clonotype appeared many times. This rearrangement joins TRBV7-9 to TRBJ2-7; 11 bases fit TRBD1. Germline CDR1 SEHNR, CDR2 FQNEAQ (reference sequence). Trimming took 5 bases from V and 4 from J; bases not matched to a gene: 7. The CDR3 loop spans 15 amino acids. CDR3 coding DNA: TGTGCCAGCAGCCCTCACGGGACAGGGGGATACGAGCAGTACTTC. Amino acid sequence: CASSPHGTGGYEQYF.

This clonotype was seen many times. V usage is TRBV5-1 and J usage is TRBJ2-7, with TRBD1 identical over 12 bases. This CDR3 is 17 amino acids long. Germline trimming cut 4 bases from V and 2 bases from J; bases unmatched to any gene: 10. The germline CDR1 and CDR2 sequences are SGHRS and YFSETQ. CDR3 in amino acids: CASSPKGGQGATYEQYF. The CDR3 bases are TGCGCCAGCAGCCCCAAGGGGGGACAGGGGGCAACCTACGAGCAGTACTTC.

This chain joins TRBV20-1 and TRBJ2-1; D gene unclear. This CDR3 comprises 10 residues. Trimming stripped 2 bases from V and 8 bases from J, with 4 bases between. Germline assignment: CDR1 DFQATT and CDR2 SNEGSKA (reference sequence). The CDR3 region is CSARRDEQFF. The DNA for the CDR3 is TGCAGTGCTAGAAGGGATGAGCAGTTCTTC.

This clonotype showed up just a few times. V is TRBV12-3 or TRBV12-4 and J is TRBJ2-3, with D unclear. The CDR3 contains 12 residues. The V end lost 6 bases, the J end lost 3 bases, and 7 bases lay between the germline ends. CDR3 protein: CASSQKTDTQYF. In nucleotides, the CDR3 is TGTGCCAGCAGCCAGAAAACAGATACGCAGTATTTT.

In nucleotides, the CDR3 is TGCAGTGCTCCGGGGGTTAATTTGGGCTACACCTTC. Its translation is CSAPGVNLGYTF. This chain links TRBV20-1 with TRBJ1-2; D is possibly TRBD1 (5 bases). The V and J ends lost 5 bases and 8 bases respectively, with 15 bases between them. The germline V gene has CDR1 DFQATT and CDR2 SNEGSKA (reference sequence). This CDR3 contains 12 residues.

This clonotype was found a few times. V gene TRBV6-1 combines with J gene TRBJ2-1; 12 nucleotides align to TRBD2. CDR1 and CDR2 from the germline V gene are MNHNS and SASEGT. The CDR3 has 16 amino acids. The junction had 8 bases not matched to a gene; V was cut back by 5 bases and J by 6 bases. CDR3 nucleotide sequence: TGTGCCAGCAGTCGCCCAACTAGCGGGGGGCCCAATGAGCAGTTCTTC. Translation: CASSRPTSGGPNEQFF.

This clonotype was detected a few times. The CDR3 DNA reads as TGCAGTGCTTACTTCCGGGGCCATGGCTACACCTTC. Residues: CSAYFRGHGYTF. V gene TRBV20-1 combines with J gene TRBJ1-2, with TRBD1 as a possible D gene (5 bases). V lost 5 bases and J 6 bases, leaving 13 bases between the germline ends. Germline V gives CDR1 DFQATT, CDR2 SNEGSKA (reference sequence). The CDR3 sequence is 12 residues long.

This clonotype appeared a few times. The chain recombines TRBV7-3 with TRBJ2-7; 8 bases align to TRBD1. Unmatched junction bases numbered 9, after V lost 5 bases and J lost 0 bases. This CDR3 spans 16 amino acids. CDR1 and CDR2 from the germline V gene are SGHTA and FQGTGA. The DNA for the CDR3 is TGTGCCAGCAGCGCCCAGGGACAGGTGCTCTCCTACGAGCAGTACTTC. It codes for CASSAQGQVLSYEQYF.

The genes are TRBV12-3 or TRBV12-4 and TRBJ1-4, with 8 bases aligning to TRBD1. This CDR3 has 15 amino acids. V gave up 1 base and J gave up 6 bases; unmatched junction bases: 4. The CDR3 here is CASSLVGQGHEKLFF. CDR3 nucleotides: TGTGCCAGCAGTTTAGTCGGACAGGGCCATGAAAAACTGTTTTTT.

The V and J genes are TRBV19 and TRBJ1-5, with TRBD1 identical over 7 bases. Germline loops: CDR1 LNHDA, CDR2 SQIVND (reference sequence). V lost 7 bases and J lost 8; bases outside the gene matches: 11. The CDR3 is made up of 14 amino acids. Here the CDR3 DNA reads TGTGCCAGTACCTCCCGACAGGGAAGGGAGCCCCAGCATTTT. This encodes CASTSRQGREPQHF.

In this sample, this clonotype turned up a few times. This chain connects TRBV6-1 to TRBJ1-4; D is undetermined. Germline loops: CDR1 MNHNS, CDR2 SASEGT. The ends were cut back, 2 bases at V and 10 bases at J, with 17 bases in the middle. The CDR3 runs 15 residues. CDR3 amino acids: CASSEPWPRAGKLFF. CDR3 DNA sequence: TGTGCCAGCAGTGAACCCTGGCCACGGGCAGGAAAACTGTTTTTT.